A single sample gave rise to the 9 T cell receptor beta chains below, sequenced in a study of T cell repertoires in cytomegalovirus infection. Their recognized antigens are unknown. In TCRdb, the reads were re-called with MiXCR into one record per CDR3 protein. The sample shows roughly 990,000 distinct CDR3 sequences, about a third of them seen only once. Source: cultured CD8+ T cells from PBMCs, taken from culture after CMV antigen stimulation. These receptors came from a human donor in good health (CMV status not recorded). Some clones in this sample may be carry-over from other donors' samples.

The CDR3, as DNA: TGTGCCAGCAGTTACTCGCCTGGACAGGGGGCGTATGGCTACACCTTC. Protein sequence: CASSYSPGQGAYGYTF. The chain recombines TRBV6-2 or TRBV6-3 with TRBJ1-2; 11 bases map to TRBD1. V gave up 0 bases and J gave up 5 bases; unmatched junction bases: 5. CDR3 size: 16 residues. Germline CDR1 reads MNHEY; CDR2 reads SVGEGT.

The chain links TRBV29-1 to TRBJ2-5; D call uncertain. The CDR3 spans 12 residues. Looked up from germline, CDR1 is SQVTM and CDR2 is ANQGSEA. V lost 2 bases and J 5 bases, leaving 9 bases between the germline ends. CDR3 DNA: TGCAGCGTTGAATTGTTTGGGGAGACCCAGTACTTC. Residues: CSVELFGETQYF.

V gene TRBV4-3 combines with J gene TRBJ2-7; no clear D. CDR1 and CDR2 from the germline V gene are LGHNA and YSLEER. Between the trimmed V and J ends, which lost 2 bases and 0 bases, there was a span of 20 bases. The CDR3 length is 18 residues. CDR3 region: CASSQTLEPIRFSYEQYV. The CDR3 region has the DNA TGCGCCAGCAGCCAAACCCTGGAGCCGATTCGATTCTCCTACGAGCAGTACGTC.

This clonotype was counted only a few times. The CDR3, as DNA: TGCAGCGTAGAGTTCGCGGGGACTAGCGGGGGGCCAGCCGGGCGAAATACGCAGTATTTT. This translates into CSVEFAGTSGGPAGRNTQYF. The V call is TRBV29-1, the J call TRBJ2-3; 15 nucleotides line up with TRBD2. V lost 6 bases and J lost 7; bases outside the gene matches: 23. This CDR3 has 20 amino acids. The germline CDR1 and CDR2 sequences are SQVTM and ANQGSEA.

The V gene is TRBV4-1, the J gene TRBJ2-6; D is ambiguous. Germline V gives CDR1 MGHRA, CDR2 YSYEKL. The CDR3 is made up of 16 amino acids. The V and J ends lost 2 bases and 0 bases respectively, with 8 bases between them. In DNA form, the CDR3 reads TGCGCCAGCAGCCAACTCCGAAACTCTGGGGCCAACGTCCTGACTTTC. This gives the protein CASSQLRNSGANVLTF.

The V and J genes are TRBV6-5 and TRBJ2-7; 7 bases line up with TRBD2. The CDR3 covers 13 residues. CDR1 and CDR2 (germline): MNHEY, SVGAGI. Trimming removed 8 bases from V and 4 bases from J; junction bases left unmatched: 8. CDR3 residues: CASGSSGPYEQYV. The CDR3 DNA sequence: TGTGCCAGCGGTTCTAGCGGTCCTTACGAGCAGTACGTC.

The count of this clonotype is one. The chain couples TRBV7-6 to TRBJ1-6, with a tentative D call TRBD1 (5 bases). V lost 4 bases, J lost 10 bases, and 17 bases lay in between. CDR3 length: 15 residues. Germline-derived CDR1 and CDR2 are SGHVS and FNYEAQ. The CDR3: CASSSPQGRRSPLHF. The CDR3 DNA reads TGTGCCAGCAGCTCCCCCCAGGGTCGGCGGTCACCCCTCCACTTT.

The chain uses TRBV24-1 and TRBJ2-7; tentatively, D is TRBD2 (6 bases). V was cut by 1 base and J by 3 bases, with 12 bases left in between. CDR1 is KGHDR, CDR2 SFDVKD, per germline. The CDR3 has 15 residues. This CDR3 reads CATSDFPSTSYEQYF. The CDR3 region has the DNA TGTGCCACCAGTGATTTCCCCTCGACTAGCTACGAGCAGTACTTC.

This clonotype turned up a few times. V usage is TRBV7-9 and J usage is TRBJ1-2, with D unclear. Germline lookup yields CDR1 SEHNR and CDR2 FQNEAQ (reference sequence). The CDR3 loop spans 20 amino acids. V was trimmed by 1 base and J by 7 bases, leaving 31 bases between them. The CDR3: CASSLDSYSWSGNRYGGYTF. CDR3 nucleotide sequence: TGTGCCAGCAGCTTAGACAGTTATAGTTGGAGCGGAAACCGCTACGGTGGCTACACCTTC.